Listed here are 11 T cell receptor beta chains from one sample, sequenced in a study of T cells after yellow fever vaccination. TCRdb redid the calling of the 5' RACE reads with MiXCR, one entry per CDR3 protein. This sample has 350,000 to 550,000 distinct CDR3 sequences, with 18% found just once. Specimen: PBMCs, collected before the yellow fever booster vaccination. Source of these receptors: a man younger than 35 who received the YFV17D yellow fever vaccine.

This CDR3 reads CASSLEPGGNRELFF. The CDR3 DNA reads TGTGCCAGCAGCTTAGAGCCGGGCGGAAACCGGGAGCTGTTTTTT. The chain links TRBV7-2 to TRBJ2-2; D remains ambiguous. CDR1 is SGHTA and CDR2 is FQGNSA in the germline V gene. V was trimmed by 1 base and J by 9 bases, leaving 15 bases between them. The CDR3 is 15 residues long.

The chain employs TRBV5-1 and TRBJ1-1; D is unclear. Germline CDR1 reads SGHRS; CDR2 reads YFSETQ. V was trimmed by 4 bases and J by 10 bases, leaving 17 bases between them. The CDR3 sequence is 13 residues long. The CDR3 DNA reads as TGCGCCAGCAGCGTCTCGGAGGCCGGGGTAGCTTTCTTT. Its translation: CASSVSEAGVAFF.

This chain joins TRBV4-2 and TRBJ1-1, with 8 bases that match TRBD1. This CDR3 has 16 amino acids. The germline V gene encodes CDR1 LGHNA and CDR2 YNFKEQ. V lost 0 bases, J lost 6 bases, and 9 bases stayed unmatched. The CDR3 loop is CASSQDSRQGLSEAFF. CDR3 nucleotide sequence: TGTGCCAGCAGCCAAGATTCGAGACAGGGGTTATCTGAAGCTTTCTTT.

The V and J genes are TRBV4-1 and TRBJ2-5, with D possibly TRBD1 on 5 matching bases. Deletions cut 1 base from V and 5 bases from J, with 8 bases between. From germline, CDR1 is MGHRA and CDR2 YSYEKL. The CDR3 is 13 amino acids. CDR3 residues: CASSQVRAETQYF. CDR3 bases: TGCGCCAGCAGCCAAGTCAGGGCCGAGACCCAGTACTTC.

The J gene is TRBJ1-2, the V gene TRBV5-1; perhaps TRBD1 as D (5 bases). Looked up from germline, CDR1 is SGHRS and CDR2 is YFSETQ. V was pared by 0 bases and J by 7 bases, with 16 bases between. The CDR3 sequence is 15 residues long. CDR3 in amino acids: CASSLESGMNRGYTF. The CDR3 region has the DNA TGCGCCAGCAGCTTGGAATCAGGGATGAATCGTGGCTACACCTTC.

This chain connects TRBV24-1 to TRBJ2-3; possible D gene TRBD2, 5 bases. V lost 2 bases and J lost 11, with 22 bases in between. Germline V lookup: CDR1 KGHDR, CDR2 SFDVKD. This CDR3 contains 16 residues. The CDR3 bases are TGTGCCACCAGTGATTCCGCCCGCGAGGGTATCCTTAAGCAGTATTTT. Residues: CATSDSAREGILKQYF.

V and J are TRBV20-1 and TRBJ2-5; the D gene is possibly TRBD1 (7 bases). Germline-derived CDR1 and CDR2 are DFQATT and SNEGSKA (reference sequence). V was trimmed by 3 bases and J by 5 bases, leaving 13 bases between them. The CDR3 loop spans 13 amino acids. This CDR3 is CSASRTGGETQYF. The CDR3 nucleotides are TGCAGTGCTAGCCGGACAGGAGGGGAGACCCAGTACTTC.

This clonotype has a handful of counts. The CDR3 carries no conserved terminal phenylalanine or tryptophan, so it likely arises from a read error. The DNA is left out, because the CDR3 cannot be placed on it with certainty; the CDR3 is given as TCRdb lists it. This chain joins TRBV6-5 and TRBJ1-2; the tabulated D call, TRBD1, remains unverified against the DNA. 14 amino acids form the CDR3, both terminal residues included. Germline loops: CDR1 MNHEY, CDR2 SVGAGI. The CDR3 sequence: CASSYSLGQGAPHY.

The chain combines TRBV7-9 with TRBJ2-5; unclear D gene. The CDR3 loop spans 14 amino acids. Germline values: CDR1 SEHNR, CDR2 FQNEAQ (reference sequence). V shed 7 bases and J shed 1 base, with 13 bases lying between them. CDR3 sequence: CASNSEVGQETQYF. The DNA for the CDR3 is TGTGCCAGCAACAGCGAAGTGGGCCAAGAGACCCAGTACTTC.

This clonotype has only a few counts. The V gene is TRBV4-3, the J gene TRBJ2-7; weak D call: TRBD1 (5 bases). V was pared by 0 bases and J by 3 bases, with 15 bases between. The germline V gene has CDR1 LGHNA and CDR2 YSLEER. The CDR3 extends over 16 amino acids. CDR3 in amino acids: CASSQDLNRKDYEQYV. The CDR3 nucleotides read TGCGCCAGCAGCCAAGACCTCAACAGGAAGGACTACGAGCAGTACGTC.

The gene calls are TRBV18 and TRBJ1-2; 8 bases are a match to TRBD1. From germline, CDR1 is KGHSH and CDR2 LQKENI. The CDR3 contains 16 residues. V gave up 4 bases and J gave up 2 bases; unmatched junction bases: 9. The CDR3 DNA sequence: TGTGCCAGCTCACAGCCCCCAGGGGGCTCGAACTATGGCTACACCTTC. Translation: CASSQPPGGSNYGYTF. The full variable domain, with the rest looked up from reference TRBV18 and TRBJ1-2, is NAGVMQNPRHLVRRRGQEARLRCSPMKGHSHVYWYRQLPEEGLKFMVYLQKENIIDESGMPKERFSAEFPKEGPSILRIQQVVRGDSAAYFCASSQPPGGSNYGYTFGSGTRLTVV.